Sequencing of this T cell receptor beta chain was carried out in a study of CD8+CD57+ T cells in acquired aplastic anemia. About the study: When averaged, DNA from sorted CD4+ and CD8+ cells came to 2.5 to 3.5 ug. Healthy donor CD4+ samples were sequenced to a depth that averaged around 11 million reads. Study-wide points: For CD8+ Simpson's diversity, patients and controls showed no significant difference. Some 29 shared CD8+ CDR3s appeared highly expressed within patients' immunodominant clones.

The study profiled TCR beta VDJ and CDR3 using genomic DNA as template. TCRdb processed the reads anew with MiXCR; each CDR3 protein has one entry. The sample includes 200,000 to 250,000 distinct CDR3 sequences, 34% of them seen just once. Trimming pared 5 bases from V and 7 bases from J, leaving 23 bases between. The germline gives CDR1 SGHAT, CDR2 FQDESV (reference sequence). CDR3 length: 16 residues. As to this clonotype: Its antigen is currently unknown. Just one base apart from a much larger clone, this may be a read error.

The V and J genes are TRBV11-1 and TRBJ1-2, with TRBD1 as a possible D gene (6 bases). The sample taken for sequencing was sorted CD4+, CD8+, or CD8+CD57+ T cells (not recorded which) from PBMCs. This TCR came from a human donor in good health, serving as a control. The CDR3, as DNA: TGTGCCAGCAGCCCCCGGCCAGGGGCTCCCGCGGGTGGCTACACCTTC. Amino acid sequence: CASSPRPGAPAGGYTF.